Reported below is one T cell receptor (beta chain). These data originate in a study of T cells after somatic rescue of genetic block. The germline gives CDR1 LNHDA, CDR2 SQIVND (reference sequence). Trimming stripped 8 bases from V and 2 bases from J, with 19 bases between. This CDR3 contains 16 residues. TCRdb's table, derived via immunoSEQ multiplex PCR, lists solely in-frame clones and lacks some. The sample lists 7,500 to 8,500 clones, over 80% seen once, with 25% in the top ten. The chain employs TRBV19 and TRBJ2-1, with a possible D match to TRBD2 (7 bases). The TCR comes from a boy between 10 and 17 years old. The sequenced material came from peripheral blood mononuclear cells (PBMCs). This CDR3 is CASWGPGGLAYNEQFF. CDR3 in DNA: TGTGCCAGTTGGGGGCCGGGGGGCCTCGCCTACAATGAGCAGTTCTTC.